This T cell receptor beta chain was captured in a study of T cells in localized non-small cell lung cancer. V was trimmed by 5 bases and J by 6 bases, leaving 13 bases between them. Germline loops: CDR1 MDHEN, CDR2 SYDVKM. The length of the CDR3 is 13 residues. Only a few counts were recorded for this clone. Produced via immunoSEQ multiplex PCR; TCRdb's table is partial and in-frame only. Counted here are under 15,000 clones, 80% to 90% occurring once; the ten biggest clones make up approximately 20%. The chain is built from TRBV28 and TRBJ1-2, with D possibly TRBD1 on 6 matching bases. This TCR came from a male donor aged 60 or over with stage I lung adenocarcinoma. The sequencing used peripheral blood, collected before any cancer treatment. CDR3 nucleotides: TGTGCCAGCAGTATAAGGGGGAGTCATGGCTACACCTTC. Translation: CASSIRGSHGYTF.